This TCR beta chain was sequenced during a study of PD-1 blockade in classical Hodgkin lymphoma. Broader study findings: Factors driving the repertoire differences, possibly disease activity or prior therapy, remain undefined.

The germline gives CDR1 SEHNR, CDR2 FQNEAQ (reference sequence). CDR3 length: 16 amino acids. V was pared by 5 bases and J by 4 bases, with 6 bases of the junction left unmatched. Sequencing used immunoSEQ multiplex PCR; TCRdb keeps in-frame clones, though not all of them. The table has around 60,000 clones, around 94% seen once. Worth noting for this clone: Its target is unknown.

Time point of the sample: cycle 4 day 1 (C4D1), after 6 weeks of nivolumab. Brentuximab vedotin exposure varied among the patients, all of whom had relapsed after autologous stem cell transplantation. The sequence came from a human donor with classical Hodgkin lymphoma. The chain is built from TRBV7-9 and TRBJ1-3, with TRBD1 matching 12 bases. This material consisted of peripheral blood mononuclear cells (PBMCs), taken before the fourth cycle of nivolumab. CDR3 region: CASSRDRGLAGNTIYF. CDR3 sequence (DNA): TGTGCCAGCAGCAGGGACAGGGGGCTCGCCGGAAACACCATATATTTT.